These 19 T cell receptor beta chains came from one sample sequenced in a study of T cell repertoires in cytomegalovirus infection. Their recognized antigens are unknown. TCRdb used MiXCR to reprocess the reads, holding one entry per CDR3 protein. The sample has approximately 470,000 distinct CDR3 sequences; more than 40% are singletons. The material sequenced was cultured PBMCs, taken from culture after CMV antigen stimulation. These receptors all stem from a human donor in good health (CMV status not recorded). Some clones in this sample may be carry-over from other donors' samples.

This clonotype was detected only a few times. This sequence joins TRBV7-2 and TRBJ2-7; D perhaps matches TRBD1 (6 bases). Germline values: CDR1 SGHTA, CDR2 FQGNSA. The V end was cut by 2 bases, the J end by 3 bases, with 17 bases between. The CDR3 loop spans 16 amino acids. CDR3 sequence reads: CASSLNTGQPLYEQYF. The CDR3 DNA reads TGTGCCAGCAGCTTAAACACTGGACAGCCTCTCTACGAGCAGTACTTC.

This clonotype has a count of ten or more. The chain has TRBV7-2 and TRBJ2-7, with a tentative D call TRBD1 (5 bases). V was cut by 4 bases and J by 4 bases, with 17 bases left in between. The CDR3 extends over 15 amino acids. CDR1 is SGHTA and CDR2 is FQGNSA in the germline V gene. CDR3 coding DNA: TGTGCCAGCAGCTCCCCTGGACAAACCTCTTACGAGCAGTACTTC. Its protein product is CASSSPGQTSYEQYF.

V is TRBV7-4 and J is TRBJ2-3; 13 bases are a match to TRBD2. CDR3 length: 15 residues. Losses at the gene ends were 5 bases for V and 4 bases for J; bases not matched to a gene: 3. Germline V gives CDR1 SGHVT, CDR2 SQSDAQ. The CDR3 loop is CASSQLAGGPDTQYF. CDR3 sequence (DNA): TGTGCCAGCAGCCAACTAGCGGGAGGGCCAGATACGCAGTATTTT.

CDR3 region: CASSIVAGGRPSNEQFF. The CDR3, as DNA: TGTGCCAGTAGTATAGTCGCGGGAGGGCGGCCTTCCAATGAGCAGTTCTTC. The chain uses TRBV19 and TRBJ2-1, with TRBD2 identical over 9 bases. CDR3 size: 17 residues. The J segment lost 6 bases and the V segment lost 1 base, leaving 10 bases of the junction unmatched. Germline values: CDR1 LNHDA, CDR2 SQIVND (reference sequence).

This rearrangement joins TRBV28 to TRBJ1-1, with D possibly TRBD1 on 5 matching bases. The length of the CDR3 is 14 residues. V dropped 5 bases and J dropped 7 bases, with 17 bases sitting between them. Germline V gene data show CDR1 as MDHEN and CDR2 as SYDVKM. CDR3 in amino acids: CASSPAALGGEAFF. DNA for the CDR3: TGTGCCAGCAGTCCCGCCGCCCTGGGGGGTGAAGCTTTCTTT.

V and J are TRBV12-5 and TRBJ2-7, with 16 bases aligning to TRBD2. Germline-derived CDR1 and CDR2 are LGHNT and FRNRAP. After removal of 7 bases from V and 5 bases from J, the junction contained 29 bases not matched to a gene. This CDR3 is built from 23 residues. As DNA, the CDR3 is TGTGCTAGTGTTCTTCCGGGAGACCCCAAATTCTCTGGGACTAGCGGGGGGGCGGACGAGCAGTACTTC. This translates into CASVLPGDPKFSGTSGGADEQYF. The whole variable domain, remainder taken from reference TRBV12-5 and TRBJ2-7, is DARVTQTPRHKVTEMGQEVTMRCQPILGHNTVFWYRQTMMQGLELLAYFRNRAPLDDSGMPKDRFSAEMPDATLATLKIQPSEPRDSAVYFCASVLPGDPKFSGTSGGADEQYFGPGTRLTVT.

This clonotype occurred a few times. The rearrangement uses TRBV12-3 or TRBV12-4 and TRBJ2-5; possible D gene TRBD2, 5 bases. V gave up 5 bases and J gave up 0 bases, with 10 bases separating them. This CDR3 has 14 amino acids. The CDR3 bases are TGTGCCAGCAGTGCCCAGCGGTACCAAGAGACCCAGTACTTC. This gives the protein CASSAQRYQETQYF.

The J gene is TRBJ2-7, the V gene TRBV6-1; TRBD1 might be the D (6 bases). There are 13 residues in the CDR3. In germline, CDR1 is MNHNS, CDR2 SASEGT. The V and J ends lost 6 bases and 5 bases respectively, with 14 bases between them. The CDR3 loop is CASRRGQTHEQYF. In nucleotides, the CDR3 is TGTGCCAGCAGGCGCGGACAGACCCACGAGCAGTACTTC.

The rearrangement uses TRBV12-3 or TRBV12-4 and TRBJ1-6; no reliable D call. This CDR3 has 10 amino acids. The V and J ends lost 6 bases and 14 bases respectively, with 8 bases between them. CDR3 DNA: TGTGCCAGCAGGGGCCCCACCCTCCACTTT. Translation gives CASRGPTLHF.

This clonotype has just a few counts. The chain uses TRBV7-2 and TRBJ1-1; D is ambiguous. The CDR3 is 14 amino acids. Germline CDR1 SGHTA, CDR2 FQGNSA. Trimming removed 5 bases at V and 2 bases at J, with 12 bases between. CDR3 nucleotides: TGTGCCAGCAGCCCGACGATCGAAAACACTGAAGCTTTCTTT. This codes for CASSPTIENTEAFF.

V gene TRBV5-1 combines with J gene TRBJ2-7; D not resolved. Per germline, CDR1 SGHRS and CDR2 YFSETQ. Trimming stripped 4 bases from V and 4 bases from J, with 21 bases between. The CDR3 has 16 residues. In DNA form, the CDR3 reads TGCGCCAGCAGCAGCTCCGGGCCACCACCCCGGTACGAGCAGTACTTC. As protein: CASSSSGPPPRYEQYF.

This clonotype has a count of ten or more. The rearrangement links TRBV7-9 to TRBJ2-3; the D is unclear. Germline CDR1 reads SEHNR; CDR2 reads FQNEAQ (reference sequence). V dropped 0 bases and J dropped 1 base, with 20 bases sitting between them. The CDR3 covers 19 residues. The CDR3 here is CASSLAVKSKSRRTDTQYF. DNA for the CDR3: TGTGCCAGCAGCTTAGCGGTCAAGTCGAAGTCACGTCGCACAGATACGCAGTATTTT.

In DNA, the CDR3 is TGTGCCAGCAGCCGCACGCGAGACAGACAAGAGACCCAGTACTTC. Translated, it gives CASSRTRDRQETQYF. The chain carries TRBV6-1 and TRBJ2-5; D may be TRBD1 (5 bases). CDR3 length equals 15 residues. Germline assignment: CDR1 MNHNS and CDR2 SASEGT. Trimming took off 6 bases at V and 2 bases at J, with 16 bases between the two ends.

Only a few counts were recorded for this clonotype. The rearrangement joins TRBV6-2 or TRBV6-3 to TRBJ2-1, with a tentative D call TRBD1 (6 bases). This CDR3 spans 13 amino acids. V shed 8 bases and J shed 7 bases, with 15 bases lying between them. Germline V gene sequence: CDR1 MNHEY, CDR2 SVGEGT. CDR3: CASGKGVGNEQFF. As DNA, the CDR3 is TGTGCCAGCGGGAAGGGGGTGGGAAATGAGCAGTTCTTC.

The V and J genes are TRBV6-1 and TRBJ2-7, with 9 bases aligning to TRBD1. Trimming cost V 5 bases and J 0 bases; bases outside gene matches: 5. The CDR3 is made up of 15 amino acids. Germline assignment: CDR1 MNHNS and CDR2 SASEGT. Written as DNA, the CDR3 is TGTGCCAGCAGTATGACAGGGGGTTACTCCTACGAGCAGTACTTC. This gives the protein CASSMTGGYSYEQYF.

This clonotype has a count of ten or more. The chain uses TRBV7-2 and TRBJ2-6; D unresolved. The V gene lost 4 bases and the J gene lost 1 base, with 11 bases spanning the gap. This CDR3 is 16 amino acids long. Germline loops: CDR1 SGHTA, CDR2 FQGNSA. CDR3 loop: CASSSRRVSGANVLTF. The DNA for the CDR3 is TGTGCCAGCAGCTCCCGTCGGGTGTCTGGGGCCAACGTCCTGACTTTC.

This clonotype has a handful of counts. V gene TRBV7-2 combines with J gene TRBJ1-1; 7 nucleotides match TRBD1. The ends lost 2 bases at V and 0 bases at J; junction bases unmatched: 3. The CDR3 runs to 15 residues. The germline V gene encodes CDR1 SGHTA and CDR2 FQGNSA. CDR3 nucleotides: TGTGCCAGCAGCTTACCAGGGACAGTGAACACTGAAGCTTTCTTT. This translates into CASSLPGTVNTEAFF.

This clonotype was picked up many times. The rearrangement joins TRBV7-2 to TRBJ2-5; 8 bases are a match to TRBD1. Germline-derived CDR1 and CDR2 are SGHTA and FQGNSA. The CDR3 has 14 residues. Trimming removed 2 bases from V and 5 bases from J; junction bases left unmatched: 4. CDR3 in DNA: TGTGCCAGCAGCTTACAGGGGGCGGCTGAGACCCAGTACTTC. Its translation: CASSLQGAAETQYF.

This clonotype showed up just a few times. The genes are TRBV7-2 and TRBJ1-2; D not resolved. The V gene's germline CDR1 is SGHTA and CDR2 FQGNSA. This CDR3 is built from 13 residues. V gave up 3 bases and J gave up 1 base, with 6 bases separating them. CDR3 sequence: CASSFQINYGYTF. The CDR3 DNA follows: TGTGCCAGCAGCTTCCAGATTAACTATGGCTACACCTTC.